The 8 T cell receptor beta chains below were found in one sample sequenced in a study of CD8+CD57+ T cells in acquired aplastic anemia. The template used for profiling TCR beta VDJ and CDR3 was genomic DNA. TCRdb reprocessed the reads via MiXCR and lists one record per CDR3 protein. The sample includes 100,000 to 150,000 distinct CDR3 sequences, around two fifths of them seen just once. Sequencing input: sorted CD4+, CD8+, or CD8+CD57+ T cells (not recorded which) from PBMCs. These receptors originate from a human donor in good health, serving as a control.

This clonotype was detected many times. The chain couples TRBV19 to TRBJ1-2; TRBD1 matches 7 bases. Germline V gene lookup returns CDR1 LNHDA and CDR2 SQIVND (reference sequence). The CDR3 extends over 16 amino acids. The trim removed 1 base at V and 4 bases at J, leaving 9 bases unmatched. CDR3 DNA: TGTGCCAGTAGTATAGCGTGGGACAGTGCCCTCTATGGCTACACCTTC. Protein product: CASSIAWDSALYGYTF.

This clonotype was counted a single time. CDR3 in amino acids: CSPLGRDRGYNEQFF. The DNA of the CDR3 is TGCAGTCCGCTAGGTAGGGACAGGGGCTACAATGAGCAGTTCTTC. This chain connects TRBV20-1 to TRBJ2-1, with TRBD1 matching 10 bases. Germline V gives CDR1 DFQATT, CDR2 SNEGSKA (reference sequence). V was pared by 8 bases and J by 3 bases, with 10 bases of the junction left unmatched. The CDR3 is 15 residues long.

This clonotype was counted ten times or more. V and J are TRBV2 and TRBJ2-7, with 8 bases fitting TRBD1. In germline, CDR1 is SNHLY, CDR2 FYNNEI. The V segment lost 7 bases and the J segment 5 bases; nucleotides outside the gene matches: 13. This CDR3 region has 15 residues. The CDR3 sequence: CASTKDGRGRNEQYF. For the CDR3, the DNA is TGTGCCAGCACTAAGGATGGCAGGGGGCGGAACGAGCAGTACTTC.

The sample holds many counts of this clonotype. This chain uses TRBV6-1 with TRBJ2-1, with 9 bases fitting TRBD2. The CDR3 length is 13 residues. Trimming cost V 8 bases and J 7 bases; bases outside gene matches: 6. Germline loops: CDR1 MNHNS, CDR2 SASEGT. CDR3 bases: TGTGCCAGCCAACTTAGCGGGAGTAATGAGCAGTTCTTC. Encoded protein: CASQLSGSNEQFF.

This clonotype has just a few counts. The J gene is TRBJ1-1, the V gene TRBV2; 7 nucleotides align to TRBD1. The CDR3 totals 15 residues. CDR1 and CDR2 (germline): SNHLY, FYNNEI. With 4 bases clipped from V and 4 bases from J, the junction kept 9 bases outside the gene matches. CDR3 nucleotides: TGTGCCAGCAGTGCCACAGGGACAGTGGGCACTGAAGCTTTCTTT. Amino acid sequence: CASSATGTVGTEAFF.

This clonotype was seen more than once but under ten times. Written as DNA, the CDR3 is TGTGCCAGCAGTTCATTTTATGGGCAGGGTTCGGCTGAAGCTTTCTTT. This codes for CASSSFYGQGSAEAFF. The chain combines TRBV12-3 or TRBV12-4 with TRBJ1-1; a possible D gene is TRBD1 (5 bases). V dropped 4 bases and J dropped 6 bases, with 21 bases sitting between them. The CDR3 contains 16 residues.

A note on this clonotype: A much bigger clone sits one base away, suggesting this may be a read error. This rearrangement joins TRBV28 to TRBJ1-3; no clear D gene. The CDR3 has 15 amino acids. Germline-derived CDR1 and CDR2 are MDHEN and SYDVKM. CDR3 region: CAGSLSTRGQGTIYF. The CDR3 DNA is TGTGCCGGCAGTTTATCTACGCGCGGCCAAGGCACCATATATTTT.

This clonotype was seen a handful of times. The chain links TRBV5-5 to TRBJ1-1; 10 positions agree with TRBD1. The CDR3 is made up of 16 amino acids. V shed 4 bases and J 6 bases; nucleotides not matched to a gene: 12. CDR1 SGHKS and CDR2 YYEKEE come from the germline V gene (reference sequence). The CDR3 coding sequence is TGTGCCAGCAGCACCGGACAGGGGGGGCTTTCCTCTGAAGCTTTCTTT. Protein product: CASSTGQGGLSSEAFF.